Following are 9 T cell receptor beta chains from one sample sequenced in a study of HIV-infected patients and healthy controls. Reverse transcription used 500 to 550 ng RNA and constant-region primers for alpha and beta. Using multiplexing indices, alpha and beta chain libraries were generated apart by chain-specific third strand synthesis. TCRdb independently ran MiXCR on the 5' RACE reads; one entry per CDR3 protein. This table has 7,500 to 9,500 distinct CDR3 sequences, less than 10% appearing once. Whole blood was used without fractionation, so all unsorted peripheral T cells were included. Sample: blood, taken before antiretroviral therapy. The receptors originated from an adult with HIV infection. The donor label of this sample is uncertain.

This clonotype was observed at least ten times. The V gene is TRBV10-3, the J gene TRBJ2-3; tentative D call: TRBD2 (5 bases). Per germline, CDR1 ENHRY and CDR2 SYGVKD. The CDR3 has 19 amino acids. V was clipped by 4 bases and J by 0 bases, with 23 bases between them. The CDR3 protein is CAISGPPEEVLYSTDTQYF. CDR3 DNA sequence: TGTGCCATCAGTGGTCCCCCCGAGGAGGTCCTCTATAGCACAGATACGCAGTATTTT.

Sample share makes this clonotype medium-sized. The chain joins TRBV6-5 to TRBJ2-1; D gene ambiguous. V was shortened by 0 bases and J by 6 bases, with 15 bases between the two germline ends. Germline lookup yields CDR1 MNHEY and CDR2 SVGAGI. The CDR3 has 16 residues. CDR3 sequence reads: CASSYSTDRTPNEQFF. The DNA of the CDR3 is TGTGCCAGCAGTTACTCTACGGACCGAACCCCCAATGAGCAGTTCTTC.

This clonotype was seen many times. This chain uses TRBV6-5 with TRBJ1-1; possible D gene TRBD1, 5 bases. CDR3 length equals 13 residues. Germline V gene lookup returns CDR1 MNHEY and CDR2 SVGAGI. V lost 0 bases, J lost 7 bases, and 9 bases lay in between. Here the CDR3 reads CASSYSRDHEAFF. The CDR3 DNA reads TGTGCCAGCAGTTACTCGAGGGACCATGAAGCTTTCTTT.

This clonotype was found many times. The V and J genes are TRBV6-6 and TRBJ2-7; D may be TRBD2 (6 bases). Trimming took 4 bases from V and 11 from J, leaving 12 bases between them. CDR1 is MNHNY and CDR2 is SVGAGI in the germline V gene (reference sequence). This CDR3 spans 11 amino acids. CDR3 sequence: CASSLEGLEYF. CDR3 sequence (DNA): TGTGCCAGCAGTTTGGAGGGTCTAGAGTACTTC.

The table lists this clonotype with many counts. This sequence joins TRBV3-1 and TRBJ2-1, with D unclear. CDR1 and CDR2 from the germline V gene are LGHDT and YNNKEL (reference sequence). V lost 1 base and J 7 bases, leaving 8 bases between the germline ends. The CDR3 totals 13 residues. The CDR3 loop reads CASSQGARNEQFF. The DNA of the CDR3 is TGTGCCAGCAGCCAAGGAGCGCGGAATGAGCAGTTCTTC.

This clonotype was counted many times. The V call is TRBV20-1, the J call TRBJ2-7; the D gene is possibly TRBD2 (6 bases). The CDR3 sequence is 14 residues long. V was clipped by 1 base and J by 4 bases, with 14 bases between them. Germline CDR1 reads DFQATT; CDR2 reads SNEGSKA (reference sequence). CDR3 in amino acids: CSARGEIAEYEQYF. DNA for the CDR3: TGCAGTGCTAGAGGGGAAATAGCGGAGTACGAGCAGTACTTC.

In its sample, this clonotype was seen a few times. The chain links TRBV12-3 or TRBV12-4 to TRBJ2-3; the D call may be TRBD1 or TRBD2 (6 bases each). V dropped 2 bases and J dropped 2 bases, with 23 bases sitting between them. The CDR3 extends over 19 amino acids. The CDR3 nucleotides read TGTGCCAGCAGTTTAAGATGGGGGGCGAACCCCCAAGCCACAGATACGCAGTATTTT. This translates into CASSLRWGANPQATDTQYF.

This clonotype appeared many times. This chain connects TRBV5-1 to TRBJ2-5; possible D gene TRBD1, 6 bases. The CDR3 extends over 15 amino acids. Germline V gives CDR1 SGHRS, CDR2 YFSETQ. V lost 0 bases to trimming and J lost 5 bases, with 14 bases between them. Written as DNA, the CDR3 is TGCGCCAGCAGCTTGGCCACAGGGTTTTCCGAGACCCAGTACTTC. Protein product: CASSLATGFSETQYF.

This clonotype was counted between two and nine times. The V call is TRBV29-1, the J call TRBJ1-1, with TRBD1 as a possible D gene (6 bases). In germline, CDR1 is SQVTM, CDR2 ANQGSEA. The CDR3 contains 13 residues. V was pared by 4 bases and J by 0 bases, with 9 bases between. This CDR3 is CSVAGHMNTEAFF. CDR3 DNA sequence: TGCAGCGTTGCGGGACATATGAACACTGAAGCTTTCTTT.